These T cell receptor beta chains were read from a single sample in a study of CD8+ T cells in alopecia areata. The table came from immunoSEQ multiplex PCR; TCRdb's copy has only in-frame clones and leaves some out. The sample records roughly 120,000 clones, around two fifths being singletons. Source material: CD4+ T cells sorted from blood. The receptors here all came from a human donor with alopecia areata. CDR3s include the opening cysteine and the closing phenylalanine or tryptophan. D genes are given only for firm matches. Clone size is shown for a subset of rows, as once, few, many or a class of expanded clone.

len: 15
abundance: NA
d_gene: TRBD1
j_gene: TRBJ2-7
v_gene: TRBV29-1
CDR3aa: CSVDLDRGLSYEQYF
CDR3nt: TGCAGCGTTGATTTGGACAGGGGCTTATCCTACGAGCAGTACTTC

len: 14
abundance: NA
d_gene: NA
j_gene: TRBJ1-2
v_gene: TRBV14
CDR3aa: CASSQDHGYYGYTF
CDR3nt: TGTGCCAGCAGCCAAGATCATGGATACTATGGCTACACCTTC

len: 11
abundance: NA
d_gene: NA
j_gene: TRBJ1-2
v_gene: TRBV5-1
CDR3aa: CASSWGRGYTF
CDR3nt: TGCGCCAGCAGCTGGGGAAGGGGCTACACCTTC

len: 15
abundance: NA
d_gene: NA
j_gene: TRBJ2-6
v_gene: TRBV9
CDR3aa: CASSVISSGANVLTF
CDR3nt: TGTGCCAGCAGCGTAATTAGCTCTGGGGCCAACGTCCTGACTTTC

len: 15
abundance: NA
d_gene: TRBD2
j_gene: TRBJ2-4
v_gene: TRBV6-5
CDR3aa: CASSGALAGGNIQYF
CDR3nt: TGTGCCAGCAGTGGTGCCTTAGCGGGAGGTAACATTCAGTACTTC

len: 12
abundance: few
d_gene: NA
j_gene: TRBJ2-3
v_gene: TRBV29-1
CDR3aa: CSVEGGTDTQYF
CDR3nt: TGCAGCGTTGAGGGTGGGACAGATACGCAGTATTTT

len: 18
abundance: few
d_gene: NA
j_gene: TRBJ2-6
v_gene: TRBV5-1
CDR3aa: CASSLVPTGSSGANVLTF
CDR3nt: TGCGCCAGCAGCTTGGTTCCTACCGGCTCGTCTGGGGCCAACGTCCTGACTTTC

len: 15
abundance: NA
d_gene: TRBD1
j_gene: TRBJ2-7
v_gene: TRBV4-2
CDR3aa: CASSQEGTGSYEQYF
CDR3nt: TGTGCCAGCAGCCAAGAAGGGACAGGCTCCTACGAGCAGTACTTC

len: 14
abundance: few
d_gene: NA
j_gene: TRBJ2-3
v_gene: TRBV30
CDR3aa: CAWRGTQVGHTQYF
CDR3nt: TGTGCCTGGAGGGGGACTCAGGTGGGGCATACGCAGTATTTT

len: 15
abundance: NA
d_gene: NA
j_gene: TRBJ2-7
v_gene: TRBV27
CDR3aa: CASSAAGLRPYEQYF
CDR3nt: TGTGCCAGCAGTGCTGCAGGACTCAGGCCCTACGAGCAGTACTTC

len: 15
abundance: few
d_gene: NA
j_gene: TRBJ2-6
v_gene: TRBV4-3
CDR3aa: CASSQATSGANVLTF
CDR3nt: TGCGCCAGCAGCCAGGCCACCTCTGGGGCCAACGTCCTGACTTTC

len: 13
abundance: few
d_gene: NA
j_gene: TRBJ2-5
v_gene: TRBV10-3
CDR3aa: CAISRTDQETQYF
CDR3nt: TGTGCCATCAGCCGGACAGATCAAGAGACCCAGTACTTC

len: 13
abundance: few
d_gene: NA
j_gene: TRBJ2-2
v_gene: TRBV29-1
CDR3aa: CSVALLVSGELFF
CDR3nt: TGCAGCGTTGCCCTTTTAGTGTCCGGGGAGCTGTTTTTT

len: 17
abundance: NA
d_gene: NA
j_gene: TRBJ2-7
v_gene: TRBV5-4
CDR3aa: CASSLAVGSGVGYEQYF
CDR3nt: TGTGCCAGCAGCTTGGCCGTCGGGAGCGGAGTAGGTTACGAGCAGTACTTC

len: 15
abundance: NA
d_gene: TRBD1
j_gene: TRBJ2-7
v_gene: TRBV6-5
CDR3aa: CASSSPRQGVYEQYF
CDR3nt: TGTGCCAGCAGTTCGCCAAGACAGGGCGTCTACGAGCAGTACTTC

len: 13
abundance: NA
d_gene: NA
j_gene: TRBJ2-1
v_gene: TRBV29-1
CDR3aa: CSGKGTLYNEQFF
CDR3nt: TGCAGCGGTAAGGGGACGCTTTACAATGAGCAGTTCTTC

len: 15
abundance: NA
d_gene: TRBD1
j_gene: TRBJ2-3
v_gene: TRBV9
CDR3aa: CASSPGTGGPDTQYF
CDR3nt: TGTGCCAGCAGCCCTGGGACAGGGGGCCCAGATACGCAGTATTTT

len: 12
abundance: NA
d_gene: NA
j_gene: TRBJ2-7
v_gene: TRBV30
CDR3aa: CACSETVYEQYF
CDR3nt: TGTGCCTGCTCAGAGACAGTCTACGAGCAGTACTTC

len: 13
abundance: NA
d_gene: NA
j_gene: TRBJ1-5
v_gene: TRBV29-1
CDR3aa: CSAGTGNHQPQHF
CDR3nt: TGCAGCGCCGGAACAGGGAACCATCAGCCCCAGCATTTT

len: 16
abundance: few
d_gene: NA
j_gene: TRBJ2-1
v_gene: TRBV7-2
CDR3aa: CASSLAGTIGYNEQFF
CDR3nt: TGTGCCAGCAGCTTAGCGGGCACCATAGGGTACAATGAGCAGTTCTTC

len: 13
abundance: NA
d_gene: NA
j_gene: TRBJ1-2
v_gene: TRBV7-3
CDR3aa: CASSLPGYRGYTF
CDR3nt: TGTGCCAGCAGCTTGCCGGGATACAGGGGCTACACCTTC

len: 14
abundance: NA
d_gene: TRBD1
j_gene: TRBJ1-2
v_gene: TRBV29-1
CDR3aa: CSVEGQTANYGYTF
CDR3nt: TGCAGCGTTGAGGGACAGACTGCTAACTATGGCTACACCTTC

len: 13
abundance: NA
d_gene: NA
j_gene: TRBJ1-5
v_gene: TRBV4-1
CDR3aa: CASSQDGNQPQHF
CDR3nt: TGCGCCAGCAGCCAAGATGGCAATCAGCCCCAGCATTTT

len: 13
abundance: few
d_gene: TRBD1
j_gene: TRBJ2-7
v_gene: TRBV29-1
CDR3aa: CSERQGPYYEQYF
CDR3nt: TGCAGCGAAAGACAGGGTCCCTACTACGAGCAGTACTTC

len: 14
abundance: NA
d_gene: NA
j_gene: TRBJ1-1
v_gene: TRBV5-6
CDR3aa: CASSPAGTITEAFF
CDR3nt: TGTGCCAGCAGCCCCGCAGGGACGATAACTGAAGCTTTCTTT

len: 15
abundance: many
d_gene: NA
j_gene: TRBJ2-1
v_gene: TRBV14
CDR3aa: CASSQDLRPDNEQFF
CDR3nt: TGTGCCAGCAGCCAAGACCTAAGGCCGGACAATGAGCAGTTCTTC

len: 16
abundance: NA
d_gene: NA
j_gene: TRBJ2-2
v_gene: TRBV5-6
CDR3aa: CASSSTGHSQTGELFF
CDR3nt: TGTGCCAGCAGCTCAACAGGACACTCACAAACCGGGGAGCTGTTTTTT

len: 15
abundance: NA
d_gene: NA
j_gene: TRBJ1-5
v_gene: TRBV18
CDR3aa: CASSSDPGGNQPQHF
CDR3nt: TGTGCCAGCTCATCGGACCCTGGGGGCAATCAGCCCCAGCATTTT

len: 14
abundance: NA
d_gene: TRBD2
j_gene: TRBJ2-7
v_gene: TRBV7-2
CDR3aa: CASTFLAGGYEQYF
CDR3nt: TGTGCCAGCACCTTCCTAGCGGGAGGTTACGAGCAGTACTTC

len: 13
abundance: NA
d_gene: TRBD1
j_gene: TRBJ1-2
v_gene: TRBV30
CDR3aa: CAWMGQTDYGYTF
CDR3nt: TGTGCCTGGATGGGACAGACAGACTATGGCTACACCTTC

len: 14
abundance: few
d_gene: TRBD2
j_gene: TRBJ2-1
v_gene: TRBV5-1
CDR3aa: CASSGTSGSNEQFF
CDR3nt: TGCGCCAGCAGCGGGACTAGCGGGAGCAATGAGCAGTTCTTC

len: 12
abundance: NA
d_gene: TRBD1
j_gene: TRBJ1-2
v_gene: TRBV29-1
CDR3aa: CSVTDRGYGYTF
CDR3nt: TGCAGCGTTACGGACAGGGGCTATGGCTACACCTTC

len: 12
abundance: NA
d_gene: NA
j_gene: TRBJ2-3
v_gene: TRBV30
CDR3aa: CAWTPGADTQYF
CDR3nt: TGTGCCTGGACCCCGGGGGCAGATACGCAGTATTTT

len: 12
abundance: few
d_gene: NA
j_gene: TRBJ1-5
v_gene: TRBV6-6
CDR3aa: CASSYSDQPQHF
CDR3nt: TGTGCCAGCAGTTACTCTGATCAGCCCCAGCATTTT

len: 14
abundance: few
d_gene: TRBD1
j_gene: TRBJ2-2
v_gene: TRBV2
CDR3aa: CASSGQGIAGELFF
CDR3nt: TGTGCCAGCAGTGGACAGGGTATCGCCGGGGAGCTGTTTTTT

len: 14
abundance: NA
d_gene: NA
j_gene: TRBJ2-5
v_gene: TRBV28
CDR3aa: CASSRGQTQETQYF
CDR3nt: TGTGCCAGCAGCCGCGGACAGACCCAAGAGACCCAGTACTTC

len: 15
abundance: NA
d_gene: TRBD1
j_gene: TRBJ1-2
v_gene: TRBV6-5
CDR3aa: CASSYSRQGANGYTF
CDR3nt: TGTGCCAGCAGTTACTCCCGACAGGGGGCGAATGGCTACACCTTC

len: 13
abundance: many
d_gene: NA
j_gene: TRBJ1-5
v_gene: TRBV28
CDR3aa: CASSFRGGQPQHF
CDR3nt: TGTGCCAGCAGTTTCAGGGGCGGTCAGCCCCAGCATTTT

len: 15
abundance: NA
d_gene: TRBD2
j_gene: TRBJ2-1
v_gene: TRBV29-1
CDR3aa: CSVPFSGRRVGEQFF
CDR3nt: TGCAGCGTTCCTTTTAGCGGGAGACGGGTGGGGGAGCAGTTCTTC

len: 16
abundance: NA
d_gene: NA
j_gene: TRBJ1-1
v_gene: TRBV6-6
CDR3aa: CASSYSGRGWGTEAFF
CDR3nt: TGTGCCAGCAGTTACTCGGGAAGGGGTTGGGGGACTGAAGCTTTCTTT

len: 13
abundance: few
d_gene: NA
j_gene: TRBJ1-2
v_gene: TRBV19
CDR3aa: CATRTQANYGYTF
CDR3nt: TGTGCCACGAGAACCCAAGCTAACTATGGCTACACCTTC

len: 14
abundance: few
d_gene: NA
j_gene: TRBJ2-4
v_gene: TRBV29-1
CDR3aa: CSGRDREAKNIQYF
CDR3nt: TGCAGCGGACGGGACCGGGAGGCCAAAAACATTCAGTACTTC

len: 14
abundance: NA
d_gene: NA
j_gene: TRBJ1-2
v_gene: TRBV4-2
CDR3aa: CASSQEGRSYGYTF
CDR3nt: TGTGCCAGCAGCCAAGAGGGGAGGAGCTATGGCTACACCTTC

len: 16
abundance: medium-sized
d_gene: TRBD2
j_gene: TRBJ2-6
v_gene: TRBV28
CDR3aa: CASKRGLSSGANVLTF
CDR3nt: TGTGCCAGCAAGCGGGGACTGAGCTCTGGGGCCAACGTCCTGACTTTC

len: 14
abundance: NA
d_gene: TRBD1
j_gene: TRBJ1-4
v_gene: TRBV5-1
CDR3aa: CASSSGTGSEKLFF
CDR3nt: TGCGCCAGCAGCTCAGGGACAGGGAGTGAAAAACTGTTTTTT

len: 17
abundance: NA
d_gene: NA
j_gene: TRBJ2-1
v_gene: TRBV18
CDR3aa: CASSPPLPGSGRNEQFF
CDR3nt: TGTGCCAGCTCACCACCGTTACCCGGGAGTGGGAGGAATGAGCAGTTCTTC

len: 11
abundance: NA
d_gene: NA
j_gene: TRBJ2-7
v_gene: TRBV20-1
CDR3aa: CSVVFYYEQYF
CDR3nt: TGCAGTGTGGTCTTCTACTACGAGCAGTACTTC

len: 13
abundance: NA
d_gene: TRBD1
j_gene: TRBJ2-7
v_gene: TRBV28
CDR3aa: CASSFATGGEQYF
CDR3nt: TGTGCCAGCAGTTTTGCGACAGGGGGCGAGCAGTACTTC

len: 15
abundance: few
d_gene: TRBD1
j_gene: TRBJ2-7
v_gene: TRBV6-6
CDR3aa: CASTVGQGTTYEQYF
CDR3nt: TGTGCCAGCACCGTGGGACAGGGGACTACCTACGAGCAGTACTTC

len: 13
abundance: NA
d_gene: NA
j_gene: TRBJ1-1
v_gene: TRBV30
CDR3aa: CAWSAGVNTEAFF
CDR3nt: TGTGCCTGGAGTGCGGGGGTGAACACTGAAGCTTTCTTT